A selection of T cell receptor beta chains follows, all from one sample in a study of blood T cell repertoires in COVID-19. Sequencing used immunoSEQ multiplex PCR; TCRdb keeps in-frame clones, though not all of them. Of 200,000 to 250,000 clones detected, roughly 85% appear once; the ten largest clones hold 3.5% to 4%. The sequenced sample was PBMCs or T cells enriched from blood (not recorded which). The receptor source for this set is a woman in her thirties or forties with acute COVID-19. The CDR3 runs from the conserved cysteine through the conserved F or W. D genes are given only for firm matches. Size is omitted from some rows. Given values are once, few, many or a class for expanded clones.

TRBJ2-7 | TRBV7-9 | . | 16 | . | TGTGCCAGCAGTCCAACCACAGGGCCAAGCTCCTACGAGCAGTACTTC | CASSPTTGPSSYEQYF
TRBJ2-3 | TRBV7-2 | . | 16 | TRBD2 | TGTGCCAGCAGCTCCCGGGGGACTAGCGGGTTCAATACGCAGTATTTT | CASSSRGTSGFNTQYF
TRBJ2-6 | TRBV18 | few | 15 | . | TGTGCCAGCTCACTCCCGGGTGCTGGGGCCAACGTCCTGACTTTC | CASSLPGAGANVLTF
TRBJ1-2 | TRBV7-9 | . | 15 | TRBD1 | TGTGCCAGCAGCTTAATTCGGGACAGCAACTATGGCTACACCTTC | CASSLIRDSNYGYTF
TRBJ2-1 | TRBV28 | . | 16 | TRBD2 | TGTGCCAGCAGTTTAAGGACTAGCGGACCCTACAATGAGCAGTTCTTC | CASSLRTSGPYNEQFF
TRBJ2-2 | TRBV5-1 | . | 14 | . | TGCGCCAGCAGCTTGGAAGGACTCACCGGGGAGCTGTTTTTT | CASSLEGLTGELFF
TRBJ2-3 | TRBV18 | . | 13 | . | TGTGCCAGCCCCTTTATTAGCACAGATACGCAGTATTTT | CASPFISTDTQYF
TRBJ2-7 | TRBV15 | . | 15 | TRBD1 | TGTGCCACCAGCATACCTCCGGGACAGGGCCACGAGCAGTACTTC | CATSIPPGQGHEQYF
TRBJ2-1 | TRBV4-2 | . | 16 | TRBD2 | TGTGCCAGCAGCCATTCCGGGACTAGCCCTTCCGATGAGCAGTTCTTC | CASSHSGTSPSDEQFF
TRBJ2-5 | TRBV10-2 | . | 13 | TRBD1 | TGCGCCAGCAACAGGGGGGTGTGGGAGACCCAGTACTTC | CASNRGVWETQYF
TRBJ2-5 | TRBV28 | . | 13 | . | TGTGCCAGCAGTTCGGGTTCCGAAGAGACCCAGTACTTC | CASSSGSEETQYF
TRBJ1-4 | TRBV19 | . | 16 | . | TGTGCCAGTAGTATTGAGGGATCCACAACTAATGAAAAACTGTTTTTT | CASSIEGSTTNEKLFF
TRBJ1-2 | TRBV10-2 | . | 14 | TRBD1 | TGCGCCAGCAGTGTTTCACAGGGGAACTATGGCTACACCTTC | CASSVSQGNYGYTF
TRBJ2-2 | TRBV27 | . | 16 | . | TGTGCCACAACAAGAAGCGCCCGAGCCGGTGTCGGGGAGCTGTTTTTT | CATTRSARAGVGELFF
TRBJ2-2 | TRBV7-3 | . | 14 | . | TGTGCCAGCAGCTTAAACAGGGCCACCGGGGAGCTGTTTTTT | CASSLNRATGELFF
TRBJ2-3 | TRBV6-5 | . | 15 | TRBD2 | TGTGCCAGCAGTTACCTGAGCGGGAGGACAGATACGCAGTATTTT | CASSYLSGRTDTQYF
TRBJ1-5 | TRBV28 | once | 17 | TRBD1 | TGTGCCAGCAGAGACGACAGGGGAGGTAATAGCAATCAGCCCCAGCATTTT | CASRDDRGGNSNQPQHF
TRBJ2-7 | TRBV29-1 | . | 11 | . | TGCAGCGGCGCACGCGGGGCCGAGCAGTACTTC | CSGARGAEQYF
TRBJ2-7 | TRBV7-9 | . | 14 | . | TGTGCCAGCAGCTTAGCGCCCCCATCGGGGGAGCAGTACTTC | CASSLAPPSGEQYF
TRBJ2-7 | TRBV4-1 | once | 13 | . | TGCGCCAGCAGCCTAGTACAGGACTACGAGCAGTACTTC | CASSLVQDYEQYF
TRBJ2-7 | TRBV4-2 | . | 14 | . | TGTGCCAGCAGCCAAGAGGCAGTGACCTACGAGCAGTACTTC | CASSQEAVTYEQYF
TRBJ2-1 | TRBV27 | . | 18 | TRBD2 | TGTGCCAGCAGCTCTCTCGGGACTAGCGGCTCTTCCTACAATGAGCAGTTCTTC | CASSSLGTSGSSYNEQFF
TRBJ1-1 | TRBV6-4 | . | 13 | . | TGTGCCAGCAGCCGGGCGGGGGGCACTGAAGCTTTCTTT | CASSRAGGTEAFF
TRBJ2-1 | TRBV6-2/TRBV6-3 | . | 15 | . | TGTGCCAGCAGTTACTCGGCAGAGCCGGGCAATGAGCAGTTCTTC | CASSYSAEPGNEQFF
TRBJ1-1 | TRBV28 | . | 15 | . | TGTGCCAGCAGTTCAACAGGGATGGGGGACACTGAAGCTTTCTTT | CASSSTGMGDTEAFF
TRBJ2-5 | TRBV27 | . | 13 | TRBD2 | TGTGCCAGCAGCCTAGCGGGAGGGGAGACCCAGTACTTC | CASSLAGGETQYF
TRBJ2-1 | TRBV7-9 | . | 15 | . | TGTGCCAGCAGCTTGAGTCTTAGCTCCTACAATGAGCAGTTCTTC | CASSLSLSSYNEQFF
TRBJ2-3 | TRBV3-1/TRBV3-2 | few | 13 | TRBD1 | TGTGCCAGTGGACAGGGGTTCCCAGATACGCAGTATTTT | CASGQGFPDTQYF
TRBJ1-6 | TRBV7-6 | once | 16 | . | TGTGCCAGCAGCTTAGAGTCCGCGGCAGCTAATTCACCCCTCCACTTT | CASSLESAAANSPLHF
TRBJ2-1 | TRBV7-2 | few | 16 | TRBD2 | TGTGCCAGCAGCCCGTTTAGCGGGAGGAGGGCCAATGAGCAGTTCTTC | CASSPFSGRRANEQFF
TRBJ1-1 | TRBV15 | few | 15 | . | TGTGCCACCAGCAGAGGAACACAGGGGAACACTGAAGCTTTCTTT | CATSRGTQGNTEAFF
TRBJ2-2 | TRBV5-1 | . | 16 | TRBD1 | TGCGCCAGCAGCTTGGCTGAGACAGGGGGAGTCGGGGAGCTGTTTTTT | CASSLAETGGVGELFF
TRBJ2-7 | TRBV7-2 | once | 13 | . | TGTGCCAGCAGCTTAACGGGGGCCTACGAGCAGTACTTC | CASSLTGAYEQYF
TRBJ1-1 | TRBV6-5 | . | 15 | . | TGTGCCAGCAGTCAACCGGGACTCCTCCAGGGTGAAGCTTTCTTT | CASSQPGLLQGEAFF
TRBJ2-5 | TRBV9 | . | 15 | . | TGTGCCAGCAGCGTAGGTCGCCACATCCAAGAGACCCAGTACTTC | CASSVGRHIQETQYF
TRBJ1-4 | TRBV19 | . | 15 | . | TGTGCCAGTAGTCCAGACAGGACCTCAAATGAAAAACTGTTTTTT | CASSPDRTSNEKLFF
TRBJ2-3 | TRBV5-1 | . | 15 | TRBD2 | TGCGCCAGCAGCTCCTCCCTAGCGGGAGTGGATACGCAGTATTTT | CASSSSLAGVDTQYF